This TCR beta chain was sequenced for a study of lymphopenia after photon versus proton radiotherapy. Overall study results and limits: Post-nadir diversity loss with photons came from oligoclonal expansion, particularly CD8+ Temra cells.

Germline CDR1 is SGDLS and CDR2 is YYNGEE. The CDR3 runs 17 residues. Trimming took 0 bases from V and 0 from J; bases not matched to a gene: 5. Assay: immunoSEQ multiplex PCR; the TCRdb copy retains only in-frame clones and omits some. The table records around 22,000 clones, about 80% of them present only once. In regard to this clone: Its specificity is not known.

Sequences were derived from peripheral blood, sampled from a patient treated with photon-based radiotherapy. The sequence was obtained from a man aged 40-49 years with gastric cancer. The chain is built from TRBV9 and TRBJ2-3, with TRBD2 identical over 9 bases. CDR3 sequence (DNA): TGTGCCAGCAGCGTAGGATGGCGGGGGGGAAGCACAGATACGCAGTATTTT. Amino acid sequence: CASSVGWRGGSTDTQYF.